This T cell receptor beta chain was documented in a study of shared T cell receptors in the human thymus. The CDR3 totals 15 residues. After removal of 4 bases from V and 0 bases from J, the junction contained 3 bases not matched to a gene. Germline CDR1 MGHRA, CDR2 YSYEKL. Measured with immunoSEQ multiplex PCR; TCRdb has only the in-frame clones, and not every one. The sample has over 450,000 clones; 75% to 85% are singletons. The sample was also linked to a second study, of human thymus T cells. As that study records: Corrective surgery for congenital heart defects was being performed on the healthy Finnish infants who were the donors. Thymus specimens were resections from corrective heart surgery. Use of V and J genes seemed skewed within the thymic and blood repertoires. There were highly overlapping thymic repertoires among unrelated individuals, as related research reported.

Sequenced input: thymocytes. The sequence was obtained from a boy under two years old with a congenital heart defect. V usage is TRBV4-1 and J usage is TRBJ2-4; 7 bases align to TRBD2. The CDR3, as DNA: TGCGCCAGCAGCCCGGGACTAAGAGCCAAAAACATTCAGTACTTC. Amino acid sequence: CASSPGLRAKNIQYF.